This T cell receptor beta chain came from a study of blood T cell repertoires in COVID-19. Study information: Specimens from acute and convalescent COVID-19 originated in the United States, Italy and Spain. The cDNA or gDNA used as material had been derived from T cells, B-cell-depleted T cells, or PBMCs.

The V and J ends lost 3 bases and 2 bases, in that order; junction bases with no gene match: 6. The V gene's germline CDR1 is KGHSH and CDR2 LQKENI. This CDR3 is 15 amino acids long. Under the authors' procedure: Amplification of reference gene primers provided the estimated nucleated cell counts. Method: immunoSEQ multiplex PCR; TCRdb's copy keeps in-frame clones and lacks some. The D gene and trimming were derived from the DNA, and the V and J assignments and clone size from that table. The table includes some 87,000 clones, around 79% detected once. This clonotype originated in a human donor in a cohort sampled during active COVID-19. V usage is TRBV18 and J usage is TRBJ2-7; TRBD1 agrees at 8 bases. Sequences were obtained from peripheral blood. This CDR3 is CASSPGQGYPYEQYF. The CDR3, as DNA: TGTGCCAGCTCACCCGGACAGGGCTACCCCTACGAGCAGTACTTC.